This TCR beta chain was documented in a study of cytomegalovirus exposure and HLA in healthy donors. Overall study results and limits: Apart from CMV serostatus, no immune exposure information was available. Indistinguishability led to the exclusion of some V segments, TRBV6-2 and TRBV6-3 included. Associated with cytomegalovirus, according to the listing, were approximately 160 TCR beta chains.

13 Jbeta primers and 60 Vbeta primers were used for the PCR. Original processing notes: The count from a later analysis was about 80 million unique TCR beta chains, some 9.9 million of them shared. Method: immunoSEQ multiplex PCR; TCRdb's copy keeps in-frame clones and lacks some. The V and J calls and clone size were taken over from that table, and D and trimming were inferred from the DNA. The sample carries around 210,000 clones, over 75% recorded once. The CDR3 runs to 15 residues. Germline V gene lookup returns CDR1 SGHNT and CDR2 YYREEE (reference sequence). Unmatched junction bases numbered 6, after V lost 0 bases and J lost 6 bases. A remark on this clone: Its target is unknown.

The chain couples TRBV5-4 to TRBJ2-1, with 7 bases matching TRBD2. Material: PBMCs. The origin of this receptor is a woman aged 25-40 years in good health and CMV-seronegative. In DNA, the CDR3 is TGTGCCAGCAGCTTGGGCGGGGGACTTGCCAATGAGCAGTTCTTC. Translation: CASSLGGGLANEQFF.